This is a list of T cell receptor beta chains from one sample in a study of shared clonotypes between healthy human individuals. Measured with immunoSEQ multiplex PCR; TCRdb has only the in-frame clones, and not every one. Of millions of clones in the sample, approximately 94% were seen once. The sample was naive CD8+ T cells from PBMCs. Receptor source: a man aged 18 to 30 in good health. Some clones in this sample may be carry-over from other donors' samples. The CDR3 runs from the conserved cysteine through the conserved F or W. The order of the fields is V gene, CDR3 protein.

>TRBV9
CASSLGGTFTDTQYF
>TRBV7-9
CASSSSRYSSYEQYF
>TRBV19
CASSIQQATTNEKLFF
>TRBV27
CASRSGRASGELFF
>TRBV27
CASSTSRAGDTIYF
>TRBV6-1
CASSARGLFYEQYF
>TRBV21-1
CASSNGDRANNQPQHF
>TRBV11-2
CASSGGELAGIYEQYF
>TRBV29-1
CSVPARGAEAFF
>TRBV2
CASSLRDRSNQPQHF
>TRBV7-9
CASSPPSVAGLFRNYGYTF
>TRBV27
CASSLSPGGYEQYF
>TRBV27
CASSLFGPSEAFF
>TRBV27
CASSSFPSAGELFF
>TRBV28
CASSPRLAGAEQYF
>TRBV19
CASSPGTLNTEAFF
>TRBV15
CATSRVDRPGPEAFF
>TRBV30
CAWSLRRGNTGELFF
>TRBV28
CASSTNNYGYTF
>TRBV28
CASSWGLYNEQFF
>TRBV6-5
CASSYTGRLFGNEQFF
>TRBV27
CASAQRLTYEQYF
>TRBV11-3
CASSPTGGSEAFF
>TRBV9
CASSVGPFSYEQYF
>TRBV6-5
CASSYSRGNTEAFF
>TRBV7-9
CASSLPQTEMNTEAFF
>TRBV6-1
CASSESLWDSTYEQYF
>TRBV14
CASSGGIYEKLFF
>TRBV6-4
CASSRQGATNEKLFF
>TRBV5-4
CASSLDERVYEQYF
>TRBV11-2
CASSLSLTNTGELFF
>TRBV2
CALVGGSYEQYF
>TRBV19
CASSILPGKELFF
>TRBV4-3
CASSHNWEKNQPQHF
>TRBV5-1
CASSTLDRANGPEAFF
>TRBV12-5
CASGFEREGDTEAFF
>TRBV30
CAWKHKNTEAFF
>TRBV27
CASSPLTGELFF
>TRBV7-9
CASSVADSYNEQFF
>TRBV5-1
CASRIGGGLTDTQYF
>TRBV18
CASRDSATYEQYF
>TRBV6-1
CASSVGTGYEQYF
>TRBV28
CASSGQGYNEQFF
>TRBV28
CASRPGNTEAFF
>TRBV10-1
CASSADRGYGYTF